The rows below give T cell receptor beta chains drawn from one sample of a study of T-cell memory formation after mild COVID-19. TCRdb fed the 5' RACE reads into MiXCR, producing one record per CDR3 protein. Here the sample spans hundreds of thousands of distinct CDR3 sequences, roughly a quarter being singletons. The sequenced material came from PBMCs or a T cell subset sorted from them (not recorded which). These receptors were collected from an adult woman who had mild COVID-19 (a few samples of this study predate the infection). Cell type and time point are not known. Each CDR3 is given with its conserved first and last residue.

TRBV24-1,11,TRBJ2-1,CATSVANEQFF
TRBV11-2,14,TRBJ1-1,CASSLQVRNTEAFF
TRBV5-1,15,TRBJ2-3,CASSSSGTSTDTQYF
TRBV7-9,18,TRBJ1-1,CASSLYGVWDSVNTEAFF
TRBV20-1,13,TRBJ2-5,CSARASGKETQYF
TRBV9,12,TRBJ1-2,CASSGAVGGYTF
TRBV6-1,14,TRBJ1-2,CASSGKTGGFGYTF
TRBV7-8,14,TRBJ2-7,CASSLTIRGYEQYF
TRBV6-5,16,TRBJ2-6,CASSRGQGSGANVLTF
TRBV6-6,15,TRBJ1-1,CASSDSRALNTEAFF
TRBV5-1,16,TRBJ2-1,CASSPGQGVSYNEQFF
TRBV27,15,TRBJ2-1,CASRRGGGAYNEQFF
TRBV6-5,14,TRBJ2-1,CASSWTSGSHEQFF
TRBV19,12,TRBJ1-1,CASSISTTEAFF
TRBV11-2,15,TRBJ2-7,CASSLEPRGNYEQYF
TRBV24-1,19,TRBJ1-1,CATSDLASRIMGLNTEAFF
TRBV13,16,TRBJ2-7,CASSNAPWSSYYEQYF
TRBV24-1,15,TRBJ2-3,CATSELAGGYDTQYF
TRBV7-9,14,TRBJ2-3,CASSPDRVIDTQYF
TRBV18,15,TRBJ1-5,CASSPMQGGNQPQHF
TRBV3-1,14,TRBJ1-2,CASSFVGSPYGYTF
TRBV20-1,13,TRBJ2-7,CSARLAIPYEQYF
TRBV4-2,16,TRBJ2-1,CASSQDDRSSYNEQFF
TRBV10-3,13,TRBJ1-2,CATTESSNYGYTF
TRBV4-3,15,TRBJ2-1,CASSQGRGNGYEQFF
TRBV12-3/TRBV12-4,17,TRBJ2-5,CASSRWTSGLDQETQYF
TRBV9,13,TRBJ2-3,CASSVGDTDTQYF
TRBV12-3/TRBV12-4,15,TRBJ2-2,CASSSEGGIAGELFF
TRBV7-2,15,TRBJ2-3,CASSFQGLVTDTQYF
TRBV5-6,16,TRBJ2-3,CASASVPTASTDTQYF
TRBV7-2,18,TRBJ2-7,CASSPVGLAGGWSYEQYF
TRBV4-1,15,TRBJ1-4,CASSQDPGGGEKLFF
TRBV10-3,15,TRBJ2-1,CAISAGTGAIDEQFF
TRBV14,14,TRBJ2-1,CASSQGGNYNEQFF
TRBV12-3/TRBV12-4,13,TRBJ1-2,CASSLRASRGYTF
TRBV20-1,12,TRBJ1-2,CSATGANYGYTF
TRBV3-1,15,TRBJ2-7,CASSQGGTSVSEQYF
TRBV20-1,16,TRBJ2-1,CSASKAGGLSSDEQFF
TRBV18,13,TRBJ2-2,CASSSGTTGELFF
TRBV7-3,15,TRBJ2-1,CASSALAGLYNEQFF
TRBV4-2,14,TRBJ2-3,CASSQGGGTDTQYF
TRBV25-1,16,TRBJ2-2,CASSNPGLAFTGELFF
TRBV20-1,12,TRBJ1-6,CSARRYNSPLHF
TRBV7-3,13,TRBJ2-7,CASSLTAGHEQYF
TRBV5-1,15,TRBJ1-1,CASSLFQGAYTEAFF